The 20 T cell receptor beta chains presented below share a single source sample, sequenced in a study of cytomegalovirus exposure and HLA in healthy donors. It was with 60 Vbeta and 13 Jbeta primers that the PCR ran. TCRdb's copy holds only in-frame clones and misses some; the assay was immunoSEQ multiplex PCR. The data include approximately 50,000 clones; the top ten clones carry roughly 12%. Sequences were obtained from PBMCs. All receptors derive from a man aged 18 to 30 in good health and CMV-seropositive.

The J gene is TRBJ1-5, the V gene TRBV6-1; D gene unclear. Germline CDR1 reads MNHNS; CDR2 reads SASEGT. The length of the CDR3 is 15 residues. Between the trimmed V and J ends, which lost 6 bases and 4 bases, there was a span of 16 bases. This CDR3 is CASSYQGTDNQPQHF. Here the CDR3 DNA reads TGTGCCAGCAGCTACCAAGGTACAGATAATCAGCCCCAGCATTTT.

The rearrangement links TRBV14 to TRBJ2-1, with a weak D call TRBD1 (6 bases). The CDR3 has 15 amino acids. Germline V gives CDR1 SGHDN, CDR2 FVKESK. V was shortened by 4 bases and J by 0 bases, with 10 bases between the two germline ends. CDR3 DNA sequence: TGTGCCAGCAGCCCAGGGGTAAGCTCCTACAATGAGCAGTTCTTC. This translates into CASSPGVSSYNEQFF.

The V call is TRBV9, the J call TRBJ2-3, with 8 bases lining up with TRBD2. The germline V gene has CDR1 SGDLS and CDR2 YYNGEE. CDR3 length: 15 amino acids. V lost 0 bases to trimming and J lost 6 bases; unmatched junction nucleotides: 6. This chain's CDR3 is CASSVAGGPWDTQYF. CDR3 in DNA: TGTGCCAGCAGCGTAGCGGGAGGGCCTTGGGATACGCAGTATTTT.

The chain is built from TRBV7-3 and TRBJ2-5; maybe TRBD2 (7 bases). Germline V gene lookup returns CDR1 SGHTA and CDR2 FQGTGA. The CDR3 sequence is 16 residues long. Trimming stripped 5 bases from V and 4 bases from J, with 20 bases between. CDR3 in amino acids: CASSPRGARAVETQYF. The CDR3 DNA is TGTGCCAGCAGCCCCCGGGGGGCCAGGGCTGTAGAGACCCAGTACTTC. The variable domain in full, completed from reference TRBV7-3 and TRBJ2-5, reads GAGVSQTPSNKVTEKGKYVELRCDPISGHTALYWYRQSLGQGPEFLIYFQGTGAADDSGLPNDRFFAVRPEGSVSTLKIQRTERGDSAVYLCASSPRGARAVETQYFGPGTRLLVL.

The J gene is TRBJ1-1, the V gene TRBV6-1, with D possibly TRBD1 on 6 matching bases. The germline V gene encodes CDR1 MNHNS and CDR2 SASEGT. V lost 5 bases to trimming and J lost 6 bases, with 13 bases between them. The CDR3 loop spans 13 amino acids. CDR3 coding DNA: TGTGCCAGCAGTTTTCCAGGGGCCCCTGAAGCTTTCTTT. It is translated as CASSFPGAPEAFF.

The CDR3 nucleotides read TGTGCCAGCAGCGACGCTGGGGGGTTATACGAGCAGTACTTC. Its translation is CASSDAGGLYEQYF. The V and J genes are TRBV2 and TRBJ2-7, with D tentatively TRBD2 (6 bases). The length of the CDR3 is 14 residues. Germline assignment: CDR1 SNHLY and CDR2 FYNNEI. Trimming pared 6 bases from V and 4 bases from J, leaving 16 bases between.

The rearrangement uses TRBV6-5 and TRBJ2-7, with no clear D. CDR3 length: 14 residues. Germline CDR1 reads MNHEY; CDR2 reads SVGAGI. The V end lost 0 bases, the J end lost 4 bases, and 10 bases lay between the germline ends. The CDR3 sequence is CASSYSPLAYEQYF. CDR3 DNA: TGTGCCAGCAGTTACTCCCCCTTGGCTTACGAGCAGTACTTC.

The chain couples TRBV11-2 to TRBJ2-2, with TRBD2 as a possible D gene (5 bases). CDR1 is SGHAT, CDR2 FQNNGV, per germline. The length of the CDR3 is 15 residues. V shed 4 bases and J shed 0 bases, with 9 bases lying between them. The CDR3 nucleotides are TGTGCCAGCAGCTCTGGACTGACGAACACCGGGGAGCTGTTTTTT. This gives the protein CASSSGLTNTGELFF.

The rearrangement joins TRBV5-3 to TRBJ2-3; 9 bases fit TRBD1. TRBV5-3 is placed among ORFs of uncertain function. The CDR3 is 17 residues long. V lost 3 bases to trimming and J lost 2 bases; unmatched junction nucleotides: 10. For the CDR3, the DNA is TGTGCCAGAAGCTACTTCCCGGGACAGGGATTCACAGATACGCAGTATTTT. It is translated as CARSYFPGQGFTDTQYF.

This chain uses TRBV10-2 with TRBJ1-3, with a possible D match to TRBD1 (5 bases). Germline assignment: CDR1 WSHSY and CDR2 SAAADI. This CDR3 spans 14 amino acids. With 5 bases removed from V and 2 bases from J, the gap between germline ends came to 10 bases. The DNA of the CDR3 is TGCGCCAGCAGTCCGGGACTGACTGGAAACACCATATATTTT. It is translated as CASSPGLTGNTIYF.

V gene TRBV7-2 combines with J gene TRBJ1-1; TRBD1 might be the D (6 bases). V was pared by 8 bases and J by 4 bases, with 20 bases between. This CDR3 region has 15 residues. Germline V lookup: CDR1 SGHTA, CDR2 FQGNSA. CDR3 bases: TGTGCCAGCGCCAACGGGGGGCGAGTTAGCACTGAAGCTTTCTTT. Translation: CASANGGRVSTEAFF.

The V gene is TRBV7-4, the J gene TRBJ2-7, with unresolved D. Looked up from germline, CDR1 is SGHVT and CDR2 is SQSDAQ. CDR3 length: 14 residues. Trimming took off 5 bases at V and 7 bases at J, with 18 bases between the two ends. The chain's CDR3 is CASSLLQCLREQYF. The CDR3 DNA reads TGTGCCAGCAGCCTCCTGCAGTGCTTGCGGGAGCAGTACTTC.

V gene TRBV9 combines with J gene TRBJ2-7; a possible D gene is TRBD2 (6 bases). The V and J ends lost 0 bases and 6 bases respectively, with 10 bases between them. The CDR3 is made up of 13 amino acids. In germline, CDR1 is SGDLS, CDR2 YYNGEE. The CDR3: CASSVASAGEQYF. The CDR3 DNA follows: TGTGCCAGCAGCGTAGCTAGCGCCGGCGAGCAGTACTTC.

The gene calls are TRBV25-1 and TRBJ2-7; 7 nucleotides align to TRBD2. CDR3 length: 17 residues. V gave up 1 base and J gave up 4 bases; unmatched junction bases: 13. Germline loops: CDR1 MGHDK, CDR2 SYGVNS. In DNA form, the CDR3 reads TGTGCCAGCAGTGAATCCCGGGGGGAGGGAGTAAGGTACGAGCAGTACTTC. Translating it yields CASSESRGEGVRYEQYF.

The V and J genes are TRBV10-2 and TRBJ2-2, with D maybe TRBD2 (7 bases). V lost 2 bases, J lost 10 bases, and 14 bases lay in between. CDR1 is WSHSY, CDR2 SAAADI, per germline. CDR3 length: 14 amino acids. CDR3: CASSEPVGGEELFF. CDR3 DNA: TGCGCCAGCAGTGAGCCGGTAGGGGGGGAGGAGCTGTTTTTT.

The CDR3 spells CASTSRGTGPYEQYF. CDR3 DNA sequence: TGTGCCAGCACCTCCAGAGGGACAGGGCCCTACGAGCAGTACTTC. V is TRBV5-5 and J is TRBJ2-7, with TRBD1 matching over 9 bases. V gave up 6 bases and J gave up 2 bases; unmatched junction bases: 9. The CDR3 runs 15 residues. Per the germline V gene, CDR1 is SGHKS and CDR2 is YYEKEE (reference sequence). The complete variable domain, with remaining parts taken from reference TRBV5-5 and TRBJ2-7, reads DAGVTQSPTHLIKTRGQQVTLRCSPISGHKSVSWYQQVLGQGPQFIFQYYEKEERGRGNFPDRFSARQFPNYSSELNVNALLLGDSALYLCASTSRGTGPYEQYFGPGTRLTVT.

The chain links TRBV25-1 to TRBJ2-6; D ambiguous. This CDR3 has 15 amino acids. The V end lost 2 bases, the J end lost 1 base, and 6 bases lay between the germline ends. The germline gives CDR1 MGHDK, CDR2 SYGVNS. The CDR3 spells CASSEQSSGANVLTF. The CDR3 DNA follows: TGTGCCAGCAGTGAACAGTCATCTGGGGCCAACGTCCTGACTTTC.

The V and J genes are TRBV7-9 and TRBJ1-5; the match to TRBD1 covers 8 bases. The germline gives CDR1 SEHNR, CDR2 FQNEAQ (reference sequence). This CDR3 contains 16 residues. V was clipped by 5 bases and J by 5 bases; unmatched bases: 11. This chain's CDR3 is CASSPLAGGVDQPQHF. The CDR3, as DNA: TGTGCCAGCAGCCCCCTCGCAGGGGGCGTCGATCAGCCCCAGCATTTT.

This rearrangement joins TRBV11-2 to TRBJ2-1; the D gene is possibly TRBD2 (6 bases). Germline V gene lookup returns CDR1 SGHAT and CDR2 FQNNGV. The V gene lost 1 base and the J gene lost 6 bases, with 16 bases spanning the gap. The CDR3 has 16 residues. DNA for the CDR3: TGTGCCAGCAGCTTAGTGGTGTATGTCGGGGGCAATGAGCAGTTCTTC. Translation gives CASSLVVYVGGNEQFF.

CDR3 DNA sequence: TGTGCCTGGAGTCCCGGGACAGGCGCAACTAATGAAAAACTGTTTTTT. Translation: CAWSPGTGATNEKLFF. The chain couples TRBV30 to TRBJ1-4, with 8 nucleotides matching TRBD1. Looked up from germline, CDR1 is GTSNPN and CDR2 is SVGIG (reference sequence). The CDR3 is made up of 16 amino acids. The V and J ends lost 2 bases and 0 bases, in that order; junction bases with no gene match: 5.